This T cell receptor beta chain was retrieved from a study of cytomegalovirus exposure and HLA in healthy donors. Study as a whole: A preliminary data release comprised 80 million to 95 million unique TCRs obtained from HLA-typed donors.

Worth noting for this clone: Its antigen is not identified.

Study findings and constraints: Some TCR beta chains (about 180 of them) were listed as cytomegalovirus-associated.

The PCR made use of 60 Vbeta and 13 Jbeta primers. This table comes from immunoSEQ multiplex PCR, and its TCRdb copy is limited to in-frame clones, with some not included. The sample carries 130,000 or so clones, about 74% recorded once. The CDR3 is 16 amino acids. Germline V gene data show CDR1 as SGHKS and CDR2 as YYEKEE (reference sequence). V gave up 4 bases and J gave up 8 bases; unmatched junction bases: 7. The sample taken for sequencing was PBMCs. The receptor was isolated from a man aged 25-45 years in good health and CMV-seronegative. The rearrangement joins TRBV5-5 to TRBJ2-1; TRBD2 aligns across 15 bases. CDR3 coding DNA: TGTGCCAGCAGCCCCCAGGGACTAGCGGGAGGACATGAGCAGTTCTTC. Its protein is CASSPQGLAGGHEQFF.